The subject of this entry is one TCR beta chain. The target of this receptor is not known. Per-base qualities were not stored, and no clone one base away is much larger. The sample is drawn from a study of Ad26.COV2.S vaccination and SARS-CoV-2 variants (dated by TCRdb to about 2021). In the study overall: The specificity and breadth of SARS-CoV-2-reactive T cell receptors after Ad26.COV2.S vaccination were assessed by TCRbeta repertoire sequencing. The TCR-sequenced set comprised approximately 30 samples: around 20 Ad26.COV2.S vaccine recipients, 5 placebo recipients and 8 SARS-CoV-2 convalescent individuals. Broad study findings and their caveats: According to the authors, total T cell responses may have been underestimated by the TCR breadth and depth analyses. Ad26.COV2.S recipients had higher spike-specific TCR breadth than placebo recipients (P = 0.0014). Vaccine and placebo recipients had comparable non-spike TCR breadth, which fits with the vaccine containing only spike. After vaccination, substantial breadth of spike-specific CD8+ and CD4+ T cell responses was reported.

The immunoSEQ Assay was the method used to sequence TCRbeta CDR3 regions. After extraction, genomic DNA underwent amplification by bias-controlled multiplex PCR, followed by high-throughput sequencing. As for how the authors treated the data: To quantify the absolute abundance of every unique TCRbeta CDR3 region, sequences were collapsed and filtered. T cell fraction was estimated by normalization of TCRbeta template counts to usable DNA, with usable DNA being measured through amplification of reference genes present in all nucleated cells. Repertoire TCRs were annotated as SARS-CoV-2-specific when V gene, CDR3 amino acid sequence and J gene were exactly matched to a known reactive TCR set. The reference SARS-CoV-2 TCR set was derived from MIRA and filtered for enrichment in COVID-19-positive ImmuneCODE repertoires, a step that removed public or cross-reactive TCRs. Using the MIRA antigens, annotated TCRs were further analysed by specific ORF or by position within an ORF. Breadth was defined as the number of annotated unique rearrangements divided by the total number of unique productive rearrangements, and depth was defined as the summed frequency of the annotated unique rearrangements. TCR breadth was compared between groups using two-sided Wilcoxon rank-sum tests. TCRdb stores this immuneACCESS table with in-frame sequences only. Part of the clones is absent; in the studies checked, under half of the shortfall reflects unresolved V genes, and no reason is known for the rest. V and J calls and clone size are those listed in that table; D and trimming were worked out from the DNA. In all, the sample holds some 350,000 clones, and 92% of those were seen once. Jointly, the top ten make up 3% to 5% of the sample.

This specimen's time point label, per the study, means: individuals recovered from natural SARS-CoV-2 infection. V loses 7 bases of germline sequence and J loses 4 bases, and the interval between the two ends is 10 bases. Including cysteine and phenylalanine, the CDR3 has 12 amino acids. Kept here is only the CDR3 DNA, which spans 36 bases and is read in frame from base 1. In the germline V gene, CDR1 corresponds to MNHEY and CDR2 to SVGAGI. The TCR comes from a human donor who had recovered from COVID-19. Recombination joined TRBV6-5 with TRBJ1-2; no D gene can be assigned with confidence. Sequencing was performed on peripheral blood, taken after recovery from COVID-19. The nucleotide sequence reads as follows: TGTGCCAGCACCAGAAGCGGCTATGGCTACACCTTC. It encodes CASTRSGYGYTF.